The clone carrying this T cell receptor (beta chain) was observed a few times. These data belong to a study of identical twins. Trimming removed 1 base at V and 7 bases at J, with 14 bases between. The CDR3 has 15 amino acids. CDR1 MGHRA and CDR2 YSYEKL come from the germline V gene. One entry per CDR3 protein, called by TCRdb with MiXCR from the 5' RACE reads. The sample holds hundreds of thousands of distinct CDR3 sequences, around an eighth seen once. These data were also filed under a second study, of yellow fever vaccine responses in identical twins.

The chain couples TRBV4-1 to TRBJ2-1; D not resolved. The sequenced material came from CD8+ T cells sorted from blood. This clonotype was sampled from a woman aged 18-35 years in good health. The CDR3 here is CASSQGYGGVNEQFF. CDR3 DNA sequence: TGCGCCAGCAGCCAAGGGTACGGCGGCGTAAATGAGCAGTTCTTC.